Below are 28 T cell receptor beta chains sequenced from a single sample in a study of PD-L1 blockade in urothelial cancer. Time point defined: peripheral blood 6 weeks after treatment start. Libraries were prepared by immunoSEQ multiplex PCR; TCRdb keeps only in-frame clonotypes and omits some of them. The sample records around 80,000 clones, approximately 90% being singletons. The input for sequencing was PBMCs, taken around atezolizumab (anti-PD-L1) treatment. Source of these receptors: a woman older than 75 with urothelial cancer.

This clone occurred a few times. This chain links TRBV6-1 with TRBJ1-1, with D unclear. The ends were cut back, 4 bases at V and 4 bases at J, with 16 bases in the middle. The CDR3 is 15 residues long. Per the germline V gene, CDR1 is MNHNS and CDR2 is SASEGT. CDR3 amino acids: CASSGGGLDGTEAFF. CDR3 nucleotides: TGTGCCAGCAGTGGTGGAGGGCTAGACGGCACTGAAGCTTTCTTT.

The chain couples TRBV25-1 to TRBJ2-7; TRBD2 aligns across 7 bases. The CDR3 extends over 15 amino acids. Germline CDR1 and CDR2: MGHDK and SYGVNS. Germline trimming cut 7 bases from V and 1 base from J; bases unmatched to any gene: 10. CDR3 sequence reads: CASTSPQRESYEQYF. In nucleotides, the CDR3 is TGTGCCAGCACCTCCCCCCAGCGGGAATCCTACGAGCAGTACTTC.

V is TRBV28 and J is TRBJ2-1, with TRBD2 matching over 11 bases. Per the germline V gene, CDR1 is MDHEN and CDR2 is SYDVKM. The CDR3 extends over 14 amino acids. The J segment lost 15 bases and the V segment lost 5 bases, leaving 12 bases of the junction unmatched. CDR3 nucleotide sequence: TGTGCCAGCAGTCCCGGGACTAGCGGAGTAGCGGGGTTCTTC. Its protein product is CASSPGTSGVAGFF.

This rearrangement joins TRBV9 to TRBJ2-7, with TRBD2 matching 8 bases. The CDR3 runs to 15 residues. Looked up from germline, CDR1 is SGDLS and CDR2 is YYNGEE. J gave up 3 bases and V 3 bases, and 8 bases lay outside the gene matches. The CDR3 loop is CASSASGTSSYEQYF. CDR3 sequence (DNA): TGTGCCAGCAGCGCTTCCGGGACTAGTAGCTACGAGCAGTACTTC.

This clone was counted a single time. The V gene is TRBV19, the J gene TRBJ1-5; maybe TRBD1 (5 bases). This CDR3 is 15 amino acids long. With 1 base removed from V and 4 bases from J, the gap between germline ends came to 11 bases. Per germline, CDR1 LNHDA and CDR2 SQIVND (reference sequence). The CDR3 loop reads CASSIVGGGNQPQHF. The CDR3 DNA reads as TGTGCCAGTAGTATAGTCGGGGGAGGGAATCAGCCCCAGCATTTT.

This chain links TRBV7-8 with TRBJ2-7; 8 positions match TRBD2. The CDR3 spans 18 residues. Germline V gene sequence: CDR1 SGHVS, CDR2 FQNEAQ. The V segment lost 6 bases and the J segment 7 bases; nucleotides outside the gene matches: 23. The CDR3 bases are TGTGCCAGCAGTCCAGCGGGAGTGCGAAACGACCGCCGTTGGGAGCAGTACTTC. This codes for CASSPAGVRNDRRWEQYF.

The CDR3 protein is CASSLEVAGQQFF. Here the CDR3 DNA reads TGCGCCAGCAGCTTGGAGGTAGCGGGTCAGCAGTTCTTC. The chain links TRBV5-1 to TRBJ2-1; 7 bases are a match to TRBD2. The CDR3 is 13 amino acids. Losses at the gene ends were 0 bases for V and 11 bases for J; bases not matched to a gene: 5. The germline V gene has CDR1 SGHRS and CDR2 YFSETQ. Full variable domain (missing parts from reference TRBV5-1 and TRBJ2-1): KAGVTQTPRYLIKTRGQQVTLSCSPISGHRSVSWYQQTPGQGLQFLFEYFSETQRNKGNFPGRFSGRQFSNSRSEMNVSTLELGDSALYLCASSLEVAGQQFFGPGTRLTVL.

The chain is built from TRBV29-1 and TRBJ2-7, with D hard to call. This CDR3 contains 11 residues. The V end was cut by 5 bases, the J end by 0 bases, with 5 bases between. The V gene's germline CDR1 is SQVTM and CDR2 ANQGSEA. The chain's CDR3 is CSVSSSYEQYF. The CDR3 nucleotides are TGCAGCGTTTCCTCCTCCTACGAGCAGTACTTC.

The V gene is TRBV27, the J gene TRBJ1-1; 8 nucleotides align to TRBD1. The CDR3 is 15 amino acids. V dropped 6 bases and J dropped 4; count of bases not matched to a gene: 10. Per germline, CDR1 MNHEY and CDR2 SMNVEV (reference sequence). CDR3 sequence reads: CASSHTTGAVTEAFF. The CDR3, as DNA: TGTGCCAGCAGCCACACGACAGGGGCGGTCACTGAAGCTTTCTTT.

The chain combines TRBV5-6 with TRBJ2-1; possibly TRBD2 for D (6 bases). Trimming removed 5 bases at V and 6 bases at J, with 12 bases between. The CDR3 runs to 13 residues. Germline lookup yields CDR1 SGHDT and CDR2 YYEEEE. CDR3 nucleotides: TGTGCCAGCAGAACGACTAGTATCAATGAGCAGTTCTTC. As protein: CASRTTSINEQFF.

The rearrangement links TRBV9 to TRBJ2-5; the match to TRBD2 covers 7 bases. Germline assignment: CDR1 SGDLS and CDR2 YYNGEE. This CDR3 contains 14 residues. After removal of 2 bases from V and 9 bases from J, the junction contained 10 bases not matched to a gene. The CDR3 loop reads CASSVIPGEGSQYF. CDR3 coding DNA: TGTGCCAGCAGCGTGATTCCGGGGGAGGGGTCCCAGTACTTC.

The chain recombines TRBV5-1 with TRBJ1-1; D gene ambiguous. The V end was cut by 4 bases, the J end by 5 bases, with 15 bases between. Per the germline V gene, CDR1 is SGHRS and CDR2 is YFSETQ. The CDR3 covers 14 residues. In nucleotides, the CDR3 is TGCGCCAGCAGCCCCGACGGAGGTGGTACTGAAGCTTTCTTT. Residues: CASSPDGGGTEAFF.

The chain is built from TRBV10-3 and TRBJ2-7; 7 positions agree with TRBD1. Germline V CDR1 and CDR2: ENHRY, SYGVKD. The CDR3 is 12 amino acids. J lost 6 bases, V lost 9 bases, and 8 bases had no gene match. The CDR3 loop is CAIRQGSSEQYF. Written as DNA, the CDR3 is TGTGCCATACGACAGGGTTCGAGCGAGCAGTACTTC.

V gene TRBV19 combines with J gene TRBJ2-7, with 7 bases fitting TRBD1. The CDR3 spans 20 residues. The germline V gene encodes CDR1 LNHDA and CDR2 SQIVND (reference sequence). V dropped 1 base and J dropped 0; count of bases not matched to a gene: 18. This CDR3 reads CASSIVFGSLDRANSYEQYF. As DNA, the CDR3 is TGTGCCAGTAGTATAGTTTTCGGTAGCCTAGACAGGGCAAACTCCTACGAGCAGTACTTC.

The V and J genes are TRBV19 and TRBJ1-2; 7 nucleotides agree with TRBD1. The CDR3 covers 14 residues. Germline V gene data show CDR1 as LNHDA and CDR2 as SQIVND (reference sequence). The junction had 9 bases not matched to a gene; V was cut back by 7 bases and J by 4 bases. The CDR3 sequence is CASKDRDRPYGYTF. The CDR3 DNA follows: TGTGCCAGTAAAGACCGGGACAGACCCTATGGCTACACCTTC.

This chain links TRBV19 with TRBJ1-5, with 9 bases identical to TRBD1. The CDR3 is 15 amino acids. CDR1 is LNHDA, CDR2 SQIVND, per germline (reference sequence). Unmatched junction bases numbered 11, after V lost 5 bases and J lost 9 bases. Written as DNA, the CDR3 is TGTGCCAGTAGTGTGGGACAGGGCGGATGGGGGCCCCAGCATTTT. As protein: CASSVGQGGWGPQHF.

V gene TRBV20-1 combines with J gene TRBJ2-3, with D uncertain. The CDR3 spans 10 residues. With 4 bases removed from V and 9 bases from J, the gap between germline ends came to 8 bases. Germline V gives CDR1 DFQATT, CDR2 SNEGSKA (reference sequence). In DNA form, the CDR3 reads TGCAGTGCTAAGTTCGAGACGCAGTATTTT. Translated: CSAKFETQYF.

V usage is TRBV9 and J usage is TRBJ2-2, with 11 bases fitting TRBD2. CDR1 and CDR2 (germline): SGDLS, YYNGEE. The CDR3 runs to 16 residues. V was clipped by 0 bases and J by 3 bases; unmatched bases: 1. CDR3 loop: CASSVELAGDTGELFF. In DNA form, the CDR3 reads TGTGCCAGCAGCGTAGAACTAGCGGGGGACACCGGGGAGCTGTTTTTT.

Here the CDR3 DNA reads TGTGCCAGCAGTTACGGGACAGGGTCTACTGAAGCTTTCTTT. Its translation is CASSYGTGSTEAFF. This rearrangement joins TRBV6-5 to TRBJ1-1; 9 positions agree with TRBD1. CDR3 length: 14 amino acids. Germline CDR1 MNHEY, CDR2 SVGAGI. V was pared by 2 bases and J by 5 bases, with 3 bases of the junction left unmatched.

This chain links TRBV2 with TRBJ2-1; 7 bases are shared with TRBD2. J gave up 6 bases and V 6 bases, and 8 bases lay outside the gene matches. Germline CDR1 SNHLY, CDR2 FYNNEI. CDR3 length: 14 amino acids. The CDR3 nucleotides are TGTGCCAGCAGCCTCCTGACTAGCCTCAATGAGCAGTTCTTC. Encoded protein: CASSLLTSLNEQFF.

The CDR3 DNA follows: TGTGCCAGCAGTGAAGGCGGACAGTATGGTGAAAAACTGTTTTTT. This codes for CASSEGGQYGEKLFF. The rearrangement links TRBV25-1 to TRBJ1-4, with a weak D call TRBD1 (6 bases). Trimming pared 2 bases from V and 7 bases from J, leaving 14 bases between. Germline CDR1 and CDR2: MGHDK and SYGVNS. The CDR3 covers 15 residues.

This chain links TRBV14 with TRBJ1-3, with D hard to call. V was cut by 0 bases and J by 1 base, with 4 bases left in between. Germline loops: CDR1 SGHDN, CDR2 FVKESK. This CDR3 spans 14 amino acids. The CDR3 sequence: CASSQDRSGNTIYF. CDR3 DNA sequence: TGTGCCAGCAGCCAAGATCGGTCTGGAAACACCATATATTTT. Drawing the rest from reference TRBV14 and TRBJ1-3, the complete variable domain is EAGVTQFPSHSVIEKGQTVTLRCDPISGHDNLYWYRRVMGKEIKFLLHFVKESKQDESGMPNNRFLAERTGGTYSTLKVQPAELEDSGVYFCASSQDRSGNTIYFGEGSWLTVV.

This clone has just one count. The chain combines TRBV29-1 with TRBJ1-4; 9 nucleotides align to TRBD1. After removal of 6 bases from V and 8 bases from J, the junction contained 10 bases not matched to a gene. Germline assignment: CDR1 SQVTM and CDR2 ANQGSEA. This CDR3 has 14 amino acids. The CDR3 sequence is CSVLTGGGLEKLFF. The CDR3 DNA follows: TGCAGCGTACTTACAGGGGGCGGATTAGAAAAACTGTTTTTT.

The V call is TRBV12-5, the J call TRBJ2-1; perhaps TRBD2 as D (6 bases). The CDR3 is made up of 14 amino acids. Germline CDR1 is LGHNT and CDR2 is FRNRAP. The V gene lost 2 bases and the J gene lost 13 bases, with 18 bases spanning the gap. The CDR3 loop reads CASGLRCEEAGQFF. DNA for the CDR3: TGTGCTAGTGGTTTGCGCTGCGAGGAAGCGGGCCAGTTCTTC.

The chain joins TRBV29-1 to TRBJ2-1; TRBD2 matches 10 bases. The CDR3 sequence is 13 residues long. Germline-derived CDR1 and CDR2 are SQVTM and ANQGSEA. Trimming took 5 bases from V and 7 from J; bases not matched to a gene: 5. The CDR3 coding sequence is TGCAGCGTTACGTCTAGCGGGAGAAATGAGCAGTTCTTC. Protein sequence: CSVTSSGRNEQFF.

The CDR3 loop reads CASSYDASGTYEQYF. Written as DNA, the CDR3 is TGTGCCAGCAGTTACGACGCTAGCGGGACCTACGAGCAGTACTTC. This chain uses TRBV6-5 with TRBJ2-7; 9 bases map to TRBD2. The V gene end was trimmed by 2 bases and the J gene end by 2 bases; junction bases not matched to a gene: 4. Germline CDR1 reads MNHEY; CDR2 reads SVGAGI. There are 15 residues in the CDR3.

The chain links TRBV5-1 to TRBJ2-5; D unresolved. Trimming took 5 bases from V and 5 from J, leaving 13 bases between them. The CDR3 runs 13 residues. The germline CDR1 and CDR2 sequences are SGHRS and YFSETQ. For the CDR3, the DNA is TGCGCCAGCAGTTTGAGTGTTCGGGAGACCCAGTACTTC. Amino acid sequence: CASSLSVRETQYF.

The genes are TRBV5-4 and TRBJ2-1; 11 positions agree with TRBD2. V dropped 0 bases and J dropped 8; count of bases not matched to a gene: 7. The CDR3 consists of 16 residues. Germline loops: CDR1 SGHNT, CDR2 YYREEE (reference sequence). The CDR3 spells CASSLALAGDSHEQFF. The CDR3 DNA sequence: TGTGCCAGCAGCTTGGCACTAGCGGGAGATAGTCATGAGCAGTTCTTC. The full variable domain, completed using reference TRBV5-4 and TRBJ2-1, is ETGVTQSPTHLIKTRGQQVTLRCSSQSGHNTVSWYQQALGQGPQFIFQYYREEENGRGNFPPRFSGLQFPNYSSELNVNALELDDSALYLCASSLALAGDSHEQFFGPGTRLTVL.